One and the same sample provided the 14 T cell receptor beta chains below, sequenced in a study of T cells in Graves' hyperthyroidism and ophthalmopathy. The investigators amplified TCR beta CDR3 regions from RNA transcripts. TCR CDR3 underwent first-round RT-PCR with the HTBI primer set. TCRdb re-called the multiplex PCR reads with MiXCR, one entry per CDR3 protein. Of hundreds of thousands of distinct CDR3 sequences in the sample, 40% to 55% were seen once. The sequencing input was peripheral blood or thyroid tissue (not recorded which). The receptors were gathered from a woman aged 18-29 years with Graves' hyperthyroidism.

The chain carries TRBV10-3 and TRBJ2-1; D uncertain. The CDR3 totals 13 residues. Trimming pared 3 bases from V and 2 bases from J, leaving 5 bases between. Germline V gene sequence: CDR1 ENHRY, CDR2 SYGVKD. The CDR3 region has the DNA TGTGCCATCAGTGATGTTACCTACAATGAGCAGTTCTTC. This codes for CAISDVTYNEQFF.

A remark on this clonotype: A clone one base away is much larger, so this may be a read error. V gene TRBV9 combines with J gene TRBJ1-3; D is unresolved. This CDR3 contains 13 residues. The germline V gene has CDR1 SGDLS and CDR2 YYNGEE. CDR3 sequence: CASSVAAGITIYF. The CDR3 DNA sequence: TGTGCCAGCAGCGTAGCGGCCGGAATCACCATATATTTT.

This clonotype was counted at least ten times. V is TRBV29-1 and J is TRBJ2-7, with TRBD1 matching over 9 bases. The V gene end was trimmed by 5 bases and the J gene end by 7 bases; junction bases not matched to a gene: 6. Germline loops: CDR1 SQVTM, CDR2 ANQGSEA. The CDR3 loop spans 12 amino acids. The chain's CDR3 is CSVSTGGWEQYF. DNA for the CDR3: TGCAGCGTTTCGACAGGGGGATGGGAGCAGTACTTC.

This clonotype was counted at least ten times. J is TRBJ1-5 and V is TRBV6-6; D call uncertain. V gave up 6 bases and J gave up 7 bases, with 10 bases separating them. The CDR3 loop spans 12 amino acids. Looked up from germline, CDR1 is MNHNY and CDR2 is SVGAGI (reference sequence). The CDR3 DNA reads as TGTGCCAGCAGCGCCCCACCCCAGCCCCAGCATTTT. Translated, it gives CASSAPPQPQHF.

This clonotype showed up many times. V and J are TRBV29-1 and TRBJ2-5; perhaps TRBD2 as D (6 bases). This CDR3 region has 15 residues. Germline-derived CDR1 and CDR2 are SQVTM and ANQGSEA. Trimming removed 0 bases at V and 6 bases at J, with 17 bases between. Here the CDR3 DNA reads TGCAGCGTTGAAGAATTTGCACTAGCATTACAGACCCAGTACTTC. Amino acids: CSVEEFALALQTQYF.

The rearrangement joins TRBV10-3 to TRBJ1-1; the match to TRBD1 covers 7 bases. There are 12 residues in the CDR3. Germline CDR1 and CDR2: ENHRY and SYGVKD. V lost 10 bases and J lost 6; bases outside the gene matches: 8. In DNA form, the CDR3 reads TGTGCCACCCCGAGACAGGGAGCTGAAGCTTTCTTT. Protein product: CATPRQGAEAFF.

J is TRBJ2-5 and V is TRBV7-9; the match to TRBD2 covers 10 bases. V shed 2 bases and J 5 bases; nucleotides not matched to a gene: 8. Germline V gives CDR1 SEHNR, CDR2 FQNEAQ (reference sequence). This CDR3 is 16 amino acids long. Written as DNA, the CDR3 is TGTGCCAGCAGCTTAAAGGGCGGTAGCGGGAGGGAGACCCAGTACTTC. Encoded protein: CASSLKGGSGRETQYF.

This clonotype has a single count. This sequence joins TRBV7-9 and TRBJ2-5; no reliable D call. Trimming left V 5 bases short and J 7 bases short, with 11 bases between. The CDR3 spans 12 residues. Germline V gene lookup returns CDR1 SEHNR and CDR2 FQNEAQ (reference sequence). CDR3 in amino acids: CASSQISGTQYF. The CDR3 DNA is TGTGCCAGCAGCCAGATCTCCGGGACCCAGTACTTC.

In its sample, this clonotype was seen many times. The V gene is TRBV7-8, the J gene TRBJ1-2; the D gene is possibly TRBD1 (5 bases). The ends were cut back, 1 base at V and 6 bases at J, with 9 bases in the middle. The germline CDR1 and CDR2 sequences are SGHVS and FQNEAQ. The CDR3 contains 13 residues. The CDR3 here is CASSLETGHGYTF. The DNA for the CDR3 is TGTGCCAGCAGCTTAGAAACAGGACATGGCTACACCTTC.

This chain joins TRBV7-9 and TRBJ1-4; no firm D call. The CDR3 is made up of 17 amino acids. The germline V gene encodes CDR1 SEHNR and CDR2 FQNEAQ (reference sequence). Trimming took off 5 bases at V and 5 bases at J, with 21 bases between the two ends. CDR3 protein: CASSLPFGRPGNEKLFF. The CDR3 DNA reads TGTGCCAGCAGCCTACCATTCGGGAGACCGGGGAATGAAAAACTGTTTTTT.

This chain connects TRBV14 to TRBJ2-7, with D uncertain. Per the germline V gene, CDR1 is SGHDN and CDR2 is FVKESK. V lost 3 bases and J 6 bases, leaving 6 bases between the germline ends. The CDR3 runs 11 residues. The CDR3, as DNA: TGTGCCAGCAGCCACGCTTCCGAGCAGTACTTC. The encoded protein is CASSHASEQYF.

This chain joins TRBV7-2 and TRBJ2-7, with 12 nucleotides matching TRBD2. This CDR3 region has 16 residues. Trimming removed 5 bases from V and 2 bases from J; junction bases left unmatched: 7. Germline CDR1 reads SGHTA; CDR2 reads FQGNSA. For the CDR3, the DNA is TGTGCCAGCAGCCAAGATCCTAGCGGGAGGGCCTACGAGCAGTACTTC. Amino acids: CASSQDPSGRAYEQYF.

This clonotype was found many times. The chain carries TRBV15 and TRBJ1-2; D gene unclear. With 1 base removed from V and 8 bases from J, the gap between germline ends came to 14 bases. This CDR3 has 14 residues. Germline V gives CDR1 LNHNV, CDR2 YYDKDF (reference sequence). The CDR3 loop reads CATSRGGAAKGYTF. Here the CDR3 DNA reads TGTGCCACCAGCAGAGGCGGCGCAGCTAAAGGCTACACCTTC. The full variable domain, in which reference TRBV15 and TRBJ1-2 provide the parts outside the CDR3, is DAMVIQNPRYQVTQFGKPVTLSCSQTLNHNVMYWYQQKSSQAPKLLFHYYDKDFNNEADTPDNFQSRRPNTSFCFLDIRSPGLGDTAMYLCATSRGGAAKGYTFGSGTRLTVV.

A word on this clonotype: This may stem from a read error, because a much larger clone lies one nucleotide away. CDR3 protein: CATSDSRQSQGEAQYF. In nucleotides, the CDR3 is TGTGCCACCAGTGATTCCCGACAGAGTCAGGGGGAGGCCCAGTACTTC. J is TRBJ2-5 and V is TRBV24-1, with TRBD1 as a possible D gene (7 bases). V was trimmed by 2 bases and J by 9 bases, leaving 21 bases between them. Germline CDR1 KGHDR, CDR2 SFDVKD. The CDR3 totals 16 residues.